The 2 T cell receptor beta chains reported below all come from one sample, sequenced in a study of T-cell reconstitution after alpha-beta-depleted transplantation in children. Using unique molecular identifiers, the investigators prepared the TCRbeta library. TCRdb re-analysed the PCR reads in MiXCR, keeping a single row per CDR3 protein. The table records roughly 400,000 distinct CDR3 sequences, about 40% of them present only once. Material: PBMCs, obtained before TCRalphabeta/CD19-depleted stem cell transplant. The receptors stem from a girl under 10 years old with aplastic anemia, due to receive a stem cell transplant.

The gene calls are TRBV24-1 and TRBJ2-1; 9 nucleotides align to TRBD2. V lost 3 bases, J lost 0 bases, and 2 bases stayed unmatched. CDR3 length: 16 amino acids. Germline V gene data show CDR1 as KGHDR and CDR2 as SFDVKD. The chain's CDR3 is CATSDPSGNSYNEQFF. The DNA of the CDR3 is TGTGCCACCAGTGATCCTAGCGGGAACTCCTACAATGAGCAGTTCTTC.

The chain joins TRBV20-1 to TRBJ2-7, with a weak D call TRBD1 (6 bases). V lost 6 bases to trimming and J lost 0 bases, with 15 bases between them. The CDR3 runs to 14 residues. Germline V gives CDR1 DFQATT, CDR2 SNEGSKA (reference sequence). CDR3 protein: CSAVTGRSSYEQYF. The CDR3 DNA is TGCAGTGCCGTGACAGGCAGGAGCTCCTACGAGCAGTACTTC.